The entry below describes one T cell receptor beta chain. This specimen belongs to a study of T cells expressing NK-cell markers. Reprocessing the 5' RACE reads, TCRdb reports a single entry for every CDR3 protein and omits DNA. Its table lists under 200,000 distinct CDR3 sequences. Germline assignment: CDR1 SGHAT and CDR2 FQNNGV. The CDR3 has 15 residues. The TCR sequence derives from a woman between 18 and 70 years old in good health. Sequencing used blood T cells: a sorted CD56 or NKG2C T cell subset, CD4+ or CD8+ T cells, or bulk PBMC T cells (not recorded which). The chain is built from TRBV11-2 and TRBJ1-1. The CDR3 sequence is CASSLHLGMRTEAFF.